This passage covers 25 T cell receptor beta chains from one sample sequenced in a study of OX40 agonist ivuxolimab in advanced cancers. Some clones are missing from TCRdb's copy, which holds only in-frame ones; the method was immunoSEQ multiplex PCR. The repertoire holds about 77,000 clones, with 65% to 90% as singletons. Sequenced material: CD4+ or CD8+ T cells sorted from blood, taken in a trial of the OX40 agonist ivuxolimab. Receptors originate from an adult with an advanced solid tumor such as melanoma, head and neck, liver or kidney cancer.

This chain uses TRBV6-5 with TRBJ2-2; the match to TRBD1 covers 9 bases. The V segment lost 2 bases and the J segment 6 bases; nucleotides outside the gene matches: 4. Looked up from germline, CDR1 is MNHEY and CDR2 is SVGAGI. CDR3 size: 15 residues. The CDR3 nucleotides are TGTGCCAGCAGTTACGGGACAGGGAAGCCCGGGGAGCTGTTTTTT. Its protein product is CASSYGTGKPGELFF.

The chain carries TRBV4-3 and TRBJ2-1, with TRBD1 matching 7 bases. The CDR3 has 15 amino acids. In germline, CDR1 is LGHNA, CDR2 YSLEER. V trimming: 3 bases; J trimming: 4 bases; junction bases outside the gene matches: 6. The CDR3 DNA reads as TGCGCCAGCAGCCACGGCAGGGGGTCTTACAATGAGCAGTTCTTC. Translating gives CASSHGRGSYNEQFF.

This clone was observed once. This rearrangement joins TRBV11-2 to TRBJ1-1; D unresolved. This CDR3 contains 13 residues. The ends were cut back, 8 bases at V and 1 base at J, with 11 bases in the middle. CDR1 is SGHAT and CDR2 is FQNNGV in the germline V gene. CDR3 amino acids: CASPKVENTEAFF. The CDR3 region has the DNA TGTGCCAGCCCCAAGGTAGAGAACACTGAAGCTTTCTTT.

In this sample, this clone is medium-sized. The gene calls are TRBV27 and TRBJ1-5; the D gene is possibly TRBD1 (5 bases). Per the germline V gene, CDR1 is MNHEY and CDR2 is SMNVEV (reference sequence). The CDR3 is made up of 13 amino acids. The V gene lost 6 bases and the J gene lost 6 bases, with 12 bases spanning the gap. The CDR3 nucleotides are TGTGCCAGCAGCCGGGACGTAGGTCAGCCCCAGCATTTT. Amino acid sequence: CASSRDVGQPQHF.

The gene calls are TRBV5-4 and TRBJ1-1, with a possible D match to TRBD1 (6 bases). Per the germline V gene, CDR1 is SGHNT and CDR2 is YYREEE (reference sequence). This CDR3 has 16 amino acids. Trimming shortened V by 4 bases and J by 0 bases, and 16 bases separated the two germline ends. For the CDR3, the DNA is TGTGCCAGCAGCCCCTCAGACAGGAAAATGAACACTGAAGCTTTCTTT. It translates to CASSPSDRKMNTEAFF. The entire variable domain, with the rest obtained from reference TRBV5-4 and TRBJ1-1, is as follows: ETGVTQSPTHLIKTRGQQVTLRCSSQSGHNTVSWYQQALGQGPQFIFQYYREEENGRGNFPPRFSGLQFPNYSSELNVNALELDDSALYLCASSPSDRKMNTEAFFGQGTRLTVV.

The gene calls are TRBV10-1 and TRBJ1-5; TRBD1 agrees at 7 bases. V trimming: 8 bases; J trimming: 3 bases; junction bases outside the gene matches: 4. Germline V gives CDR1 WNHNN, CDR2 SYGVQD (reference sequence). The CDR3 sequence is 13 residues long. For the CDR3, the DNA is TGCGCCAGCCGAGGACAGGCCAATCAGCCCCAGCATTTT. Protein sequence: CASRGQANQPQHF.

The chain recombines TRBV5-1 with TRBJ1-1; perhaps TRBD1 as D (5 bases). The CDR3 spans 13 residues. V lost 4 bases to trimming and J lost 1 base, with 8 bases between them. Germline V CDR1 and CDR2: SGHRS, YFSETQ. This chain's CDR3 is CASSQGQNTEAFF. DNA of the CDR3: TGCGCCAGCAGCCAGGGCCAGAACACTGAAGCTTTCTTT. The full variable domain, completed using reference TRBV5-1 and TRBJ1-1, is KAGVTQTPRYLIKTRGQQVTLSCSPISGHRSVSWYQQTPGQGLQFLFEYFSETQRNKGNFPGRFSGRQFSNSRSEMNVSTLELGDSALYLCASSQGQNTEAFFGQGTRLTVV.

V usage is TRBV27 and J usage is TRBJ1-2, with D possibly matching TRBD1 (5 bases). V shed 3 bases and J shed 4 bases, with 12 bases lying between them. This CDR3 is 14 amino acids long. Germline CDR1 reads MNHEY; CDR2 reads SMNVEV (reference sequence). The CDR3, as DNA: TGTGCCAGCAGTTTCTCCAGAGGGACCTATGGCTACACCTTC. It specifies CASSFSRGTYGYTF.

The genes are TRBV4-1 and TRBJ1-4, with D possibly being TRBD1 (6 bases). CDR1 MGHRA and CDR2 YSYEKL come from the germline V gene. V lost 0 bases, J lost 8 bases, and 16 bases lay in between. This CDR3 has 16 amino acids. CDR3 bases: TGCGCCAGCAGCCAAGAGGGCATCGGGGGCCCGGAAAAACTGTTTTTT. As protein: CASSQEGIGGPEKLFF.

This clone has just a few counts. The V and J genes are TRBV7-9 and TRBJ1-1; tentative D call: TRBD1 (5 bases). Germline V gives CDR1 SEHNR, CDR2 FQNEAQ (reference sequence). The CDR3 runs to 14 residues. Trimming removed 7 bases from V and 3 bases from J, with 15 bases in between. CDR3 protein: CASTRRGEDTEAFF. CDR3 in DNA: TGTGCCAGCACCAGGAGGGGAGAGGACACTGAAGCTTTCTTT.

A note on this clone: The same CDR3 arises from other DNA sequences in this sample as well. V usage is TRBV7-2 and J usage is TRBJ1-5; 7 positions match TRBD1. In germline, CDR1 is SGHTA, CDR2 FQGNSA. This CDR3 is built from 16 residues. Losses at the gene ends were 5 bases for V and 4 bases for J; bases not matched to a gene: 11. This chain's CDR3 is CASSPGRGFGNQPQHF. CDR3 nucleotide sequence: TGTGCCAGCAGCCCAGGCAGGGGGTTTGGTAATCAGCCCCAGCATTTT.

This clone was observed a handful of times. The chain combines TRBV18 with TRBJ2-7; D tentatively fits TRBD1 or TRBD2 (6 bases each). Germline loops: CDR1 KGHSH, CDR2 LQKENI. This CDR3 contains 14 residues. Trimming removed 2 bases at V and 4 bases at J, with 12 bases between. In DNA, the CDR3 is TGTGCCAGCTCACCATCGGAGGGGGTGTACGAGCAGTACTTC. This sequence encodes CASSPSEGVYEQYF.

V usage is TRBV4-1 and J usage is TRBJ1-1; D remains ambiguous. The length of the CDR3 is 14 residues. Trimming removed 0 bases at V and 1 base at J, with 6 bases between. Germline values: CDR1 MGHRA, CDR2 YSYEKL. CDR3 DNA sequence: TGCGCCAGCAGCCAAGATTGGCCGAACACTGAAGCTTTCTTT. As protein: CASSQDWPNTEAFF.

This clone showed up many times. The chain uses TRBV27 and TRBJ1-2; D remains ambiguous. The CDR3 is 14 amino acids. Trimming shortened V by 4 bases and J by 7 bases, and 16 bases separated the two germline ends. Germline V gene lookup returns CDR1 MNHEY and CDR2 SMNVEV (reference sequence). CDR3 coding DNA: TGTGCCAGCAGTTCTACCATCTTTGTGGGTGGCTACACCTTC. This translates into CASSSTIFVGGYTF.

The chain uses TRBV6-6 and TRBJ2-7, with no clear D. CDR3 length: 9 residues. The germline gives CDR1 MNHNY, CDR2 SVGAGI (reference sequence). V was cut by 8 bases and J by 5 bases, with 4 bases left in between. CDR3 in amino acids: CASPNEQYF. CDR3 nucleotide sequence: TGTGCCAGCCCGAACGAGCAGTACTTC.

Only one count was recorded for this clone. The chain uses TRBV7-2 and TRBJ1-1; D unclear. The CDR3 is 15 residues long. Trimming took 6 bases from V and 1 from J, leaving 15 bases between them. CDR1 and CDR2 from the germline V gene are SGHTA and FQGNSA. The CDR3 reads CASRPASPWNTEAFF. The CDR3 nucleotides are TGTGCCAGCAGACCAGCCTCCCCCTGGAACACTGAAGCTTTCTTT.

CDR3 region: CATAPGGKGYEQYF. CDR3 nucleotides: TGTGCCACCGCACCCGGGGGAAAGGGGTACGAGCAGTACTTC. This chain joins TRBV25-1 and TRBJ2-7; weak D call: TRBD2 (6 bases). Germline CDR1 is MGHDK and CDR2 is SYGVNS. This CDR3 comprises 14 residues. Trimming took 10 bases from V and 4 from J, leaving 20 bases between them.

The CDR3: CAWSRGGDKPWAFF. As DNA, the CDR3 is TGTGCCTGGAGTAGGGGGGGGGACAAGCCCTGGGCTTTCTTT. The V call is TRBV30, the J call TRBJ1-1; possible D gene TRBD1, 6 bases. CDR1 is GTSNPN, CDR2 SVGIG, per germline (reference sequence). The CDR3 length is 14 residues. V gave up 2 bases and J gave up 11 bases, with 21 bases separating them. Full variable domain (missing parts from reference TRBV30 and TRBJ1-1): SQTIHQWPATLVQPVGSPLSLECTVEGTSNPNLYWYRQAAGRGLQLLFYSVGIGQISSEVPQNLSASRPQDRQFILSSKKLLLSDSGFYLCAWSRGGDKPWAFFGQGTRLTVV.

The V gene is TRBV5-1, the J gene TRBJ2-7; D uncertain. The length of the CDR3 is 12 residues. The ends were cut back, 0 bases at V and 4 bases at J, with 5 bases in the middle. The germline V gene encodes CDR1 SGHRS and CDR2 YFSETQ. In nucleotides, the CDR3 is TGCGCCAGCAGCTTGGTAGGGTACGAGCAGTACTTC. Translation gives CASSLVGYEQYF.

To note about this clone: Within the sample, other DNA sequences also encode this same CDR3. The chain couples TRBV7-3 to TRBJ2-3; D is unresolved. CDR1 and CDR2 (germline): SGHTA, FQGTGA. CDR3 size: 14 residues. The V end was cut by 5 bases, the J end by 6 bases, with 15 bases between. The CDR3 nucleotides read TGTGCCAGCAGCCTACGATTTGAAACGGATACGCAGTATTTT. Encoded protein: CASSLRFETDTQYF.

Comments on this clone: Other DNA sequences from this sample encode an identical CDR3 as well. This chain connects TRBV19 to TRBJ1-5; no firm D call. V was pared by 4 bases and J by 0 bases, with 7 bases between. CDR1 is LNHDA and CDR2 is SQIVND in the germline V gene (reference sequence). CDR3 length equals 14 residues. CDR3 residues: CASSSTASNQPQHF. The CDR3 nucleotides read TGTGCCAGTAGTAGCACGGCTAGCAATCAGCCCCAGCATTTT.

The chain has TRBV18 and TRBJ1-2; D gene uncertain. Between the trimmed V and J ends, which lost 0 bases and 8 bases, there was a span of 19 bases. This CDR3 has 16 residues. Germline values: CDR1 KGHSH, CDR2 LQKENI. The chain's CDR3 is CASSPPSSQSFRGYTF. DNA of the CDR3: TGTGCCAGCTCACCACCGTCGTCTCAGTCGTTCCGGGGCTACACCTTC.

V gene TRBV11-2 combines with J gene TRBJ1-2; TRBD1 agrees at 8 bases. Germline CDR1 reads SGHAT; CDR2 reads FQNNGV. V dropped 5 bases and J dropped 1; count of bases not matched to a gene: 3. The CDR3 runs to 14 residues. DNA of the CDR3: TGTGCCAGCAGCAACGACAGGGGTAACTATGGCTACACCTTC. It specifies CASSNDRGNYGYTF.

The V call is TRBV11-2, the J call TRBJ1-4; unclear D gene. CDR3 length equals 15 residues. CDR1 is SGHAT, CDR2 FQNNGV, per germline. With 1 base removed from V and 0 bases from J, the gap between germline ends came to 6 bases. CDR3 coding DNA: TGTGCCAGCAGCTTAGGACCTTCAACTAATGAAAAACTGTTTTTT. Translation: CASSLGPSTNEKLFF.

This chain links TRBV7-8 with TRBJ2-2; maybe TRBD2 (5 bases). The CDR3 loop spans 16 amino acids. Germline CDR1 SGHVS, CDR2 FQNEAQ. The germline V and J ends were trimmed by 0 bases and 6 bases, with 14 bases remaining between them. The CDR3 nucleotides are TGTGCCAGCAGCTTAGCTGGTTCGGCGGGCGCCGGGGAGCTGTTTTTT. It yields the protein CASSLAGSAGAGELFF.